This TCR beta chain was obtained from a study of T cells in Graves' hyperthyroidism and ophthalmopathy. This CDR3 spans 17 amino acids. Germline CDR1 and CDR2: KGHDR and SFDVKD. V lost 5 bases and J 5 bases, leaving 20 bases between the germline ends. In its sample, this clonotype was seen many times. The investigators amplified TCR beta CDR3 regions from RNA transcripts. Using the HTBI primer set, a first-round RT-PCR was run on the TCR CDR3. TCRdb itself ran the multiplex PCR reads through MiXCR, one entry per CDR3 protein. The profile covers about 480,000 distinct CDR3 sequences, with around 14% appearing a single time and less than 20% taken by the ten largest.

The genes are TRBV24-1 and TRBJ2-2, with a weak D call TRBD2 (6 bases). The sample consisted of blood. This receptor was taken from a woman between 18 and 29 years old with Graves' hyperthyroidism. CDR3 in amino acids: CATSGGTQPEPTGELFF. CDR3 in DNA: TGTGCCACCAGTGGTGGGACTCAACCAGAACCTACCGGGGAGCTGTTTTTT.